One and the same sample provided the 19 T cell receptor beta chains below, sequenced in a study of blood T cell repertoires in COVID-19. The method was immunoSEQ multiplex PCR; TCRdb's version includes in-frame clones alone and lacks a portion of them. The sample contains fewer than 60,000 clones, 85% to 90% of which appear only once. The specimen sequenced was peripheral blood. The source of these receptors is a man aged 50 to 60 with acute or convalescent COVID-19.

V usage is TRBV11-3 and J usage is TRBJ2-1, with TRBD2 identical over 16 bases. Trimming took 5 bases from V and 8 from J; bases not matched to a gene: 6. The CDR3 extends over 16 amino acids. Germline V gene sequence: CDR1 SGHNT, CDR2 YENEEA. The DNA for the CDR3 is TGTGCCAGCAGCGGCGGGACTAGCGGGAGGGTCTATGAGCAGTTCTTC. Translated, it gives CASSGGTSGRVYEQFF. Full variable domain (missing parts from reference TRBV11-3 and TRBJ2-1): EAGVVQSPRYKIIEKKQPVAFWCNPISGHNTLYWYLQNLGQGPELLIRYENEEAVDDSQLPKDRFSAERLKGVDSTLKIQPAELGDSAVYLCASSGGTSGRVYEQFFGPGTRLTVL.

This rearrangement joins TRBV5-1 to TRBJ2-3; 7 nucleotides agree with TRBD1. V shed 0 bases and J 0 bases; nucleotides not matched to a gene: 1. The CDR3 totals 15 residues. Germline lookup yields CDR1 SGHRS and CDR2 YFSETQ. The CDR3 here is CASSLGQGSTDTQYF. DNA of the CDR3: TGCGCCAGCAGCTTGGGACAGGGCAGCACAGATACGCAGTATTTT.

The genes are TRBV10-3 and TRBJ1-5; 8 bases align to TRBD1. Germline CDR1 ENHRY, CDR2 SYGVKD. With 6 bases clipped from V and 4 bases from J, the junction kept 5 bases outside the gene matches. The CDR3 runs to 14 residues. For the CDR3, the DNA is TGTGCCATCAGCCCTACAGGGGGAAATCAGCCCCAGCATTTT. It specifies CAISPTGGNQPQHF.

The chain couples TRBV5-8 to TRBJ1-1; 7 bases are shared with TRBD1. Unmatched junction bases numbered 8, after V lost 4 bases and J lost 5 bases. The CDR3 loop spans 14 amino acids. Germline V gives CDR1 SGHTS, CDR2 YDEGEE. Here the CDR3 reads CASSMTTGLTEAFF. CDR3 sequence (DNA): TGTGCCAGCAGCATGACGACAGGGCTGACTGAAGCTTTCTTT.

V gene TRBV18 combines with J gene TRBJ2-1, with a tentative D call TRBD2 (6 bases). This CDR3 contains 14 residues. Germline lookup yields CDR1 KGHSH and CDR2 LQKENI. The V and J ends lost 9 bases and 2 bases respectively, with 14 bases between them. CDR3 loop: CASSRGVPYNEQFF. CDR3 nucleotides: TGTGCCAGTTCCCGCGGGGTACCCTACAATGAGCAGTTCTTC.

V gene TRBV4-2 combines with J gene TRBJ1-6; the match to TRBD1 covers 8 bases. CDR1 and CDR2 (germline): LGHNA, YNFKEQ. The CDR3 contains 15 residues. The V segment lost 6 bases and the J segment 2 bases; nucleotides outside the gene matches: 3. This CDR3 reads CASRGQGTYNSPLHF. The CDR3 region has the DNA TGTGCCAGCAGAGGACAGGGAACCTATAATTCACCCCTCCACTTT.

V usage is TRBV6-6 and J usage is TRBJ2-3, with D perhaps matching TRBD1 (6 bases). Germline values: CDR1 MNHNY, CDR2 SVGAGI (reference sequence). The V and J ends lost 2 bases and 3 bases respectively, with 15 bases between them. The CDR3 loop spans 16 amino acids. The CDR3 bases are TGTGCCAGCAGTTACAGGGGGACAAGACTAACAGATACGCAGTATTTT. Its translation: CASSYRGTRLTDTQYF.

V is TRBV19 and J is TRBJ2-7; no reliable D call. CDR3 length: 13 residues. Trimming pared 4 bases from V and 0 bases from J, leaving 7 bases between. The germline CDR1 and CDR2 sequences are LNHDA and SQIVND (reference sequence). This chain's CDR3 is CASSRAGSYEQYF. CDR3 DNA: TGTGCCAGTAGTAGGGCAGGCTCCTACGAGCAGTACTTC.

The chain uses TRBV15 and TRBJ1-6; tentatively, D is TRBD1 (5 bases). V was clipped by 0 bases and J by 10 bases, with 10 bases between them. Germline loops: CDR1 LNHNV, CDR2 YYDKDF (reference sequence). CDR3 length: 14 amino acids. The chain's CDR3 is CATSRETGTSPLHF. The DNA of the CDR3 is TGTGCCACCAGCAGAGAAACAGGCACCTCACCCCTCCACTTT.

The chain recombines TRBV11-3 with TRBJ1-2; 8 nucleotides match TRBD1. The germline V gene encodes CDR1 SGHNT and CDR2 YENEEA. The CDR3 totals 14 residues. V was clipped by 0 bases and J by 6 bases; unmatched bases: 3. The chain's CDR3 is CASSLDPGGHGYTF. For the CDR3, the DNA is TGTGCCAGCAGCTTAGATCCAGGGGGCCATGGCTACACCTTC.

J is TRBJ1-5 and V is TRBV4-1; 8 nucleotides line up with TRBD1. The CDR3 covers 17 residues. Germline loops: CDR1 MGHRA, CDR2 YSYEKL. With 1 base clipped from V and 3 bases from J, the junction kept 8 bases outside the gene matches. Here the CDR3 DNA reads TGCGCCAGCAGCCAAGGTCTGTACAGGGGGAACAATCAGCCCCAGCATTTT. Translated, it gives CASSQGLYRGNNQPQHF.

This clone was recorded only once. This chain joins TRBV6-5 and TRBJ2-2, with a tentative D call TRBD1 (5 bases). Trimming pared 5 bases from V and 7 bases from J, leaving 14 bases between. The CDR3 has 14 residues. Germline CDR1 reads MNHEY; CDR2 reads SVGAGI. The CDR3 sequence is CASSPGLRIGELFF. CDR3 DNA: TGTGCCAGCAGTCCAGGGCTTCGGATCGGGGAGCTGTTTTTT.

This clone was counted a single time. The chain joins TRBV5-1 to TRBJ2-7; TRBD2 matches 8 bases. Trimming cost V 2 bases and J 5 bases; bases outside gene matches: 15. Germline CDR1 SGHRS, CDR2 YFSETQ. This CDR3 is built from 17 residues. The CDR3 DNA follows: TGCGCCAGCAGCTTTATAAGCGGGGGCACTCCGGGAGACGAGCAGTACTTC. Its protein is CASSFISGGTPGDEQYF.

V and J are TRBV9 and TRBJ1-3; 7 bases agree with TRBD1. The CDR3 totals 16 residues. The trim removed 4 bases at V and 0 bases at J, leaving 7 bases unmatched. Germline CDR1 SGDLS, CDR2 YYNGEE. CDR3 loop: CASSPTGTPSGNTIYF. The DNA of the CDR3 is TGTGCCAGCAGCCCGACAGGGACCCCCTCTGGAAACACCATATATTTT.

The chain has TRBV30 and TRBJ1-5; D perhaps matches TRBD1 (6 bases). This CDR3 region has 17 residues. Germline V lookup: CDR1 GTSNPN, CDR2 SVGIG (reference sequence). V gave up 1 base and J gave up 2 bases, with 18 bases separating them. The CDR3 region has the DNA TGTGCCTGGAGTGGGATTGGGGGGGCGGTCGGCAATCAGCCCCAGCATTTT. As protein: CAWSGIGGAVGNQPQHF. Combining the CDR3 with reference TRBV30 and TRBJ1-5 gives the whole variable domain SQTIHQWPATLVQPVGSPLSLECTVEGTSNPNLYWYRQAAGRGLQLLFYSVGIGQISSEVPQNLSASRPQDRQFILSSKKLLLSDSGFYLCAWSGIGGAVGNQPQHFGDGTRLSIL.

The V call is TRBV6-6, the J call TRBJ2-6; tentative D call: TRBD1 (6 bases). The germline V gene encodes CDR1 MNHNY and CDR2 SVGAGI (reference sequence). The CDR3 totals 17 residues. Between the trimmed V and J ends, which lost 5 bases and 0 bases, there was a span of 14 bases. The CDR3 DNA sequence: TGTGCCAGCAGTCTGGCTACAGGGAGCTCTGGGGCCAACGTCCTGACTTTC. It encodes CASSLATGSSGANVLTF.

The chain recombines TRBV5-1 with TRBJ2-7, with D maybe TRBD2 (5 bases). This CDR3 has 13 amino acids. V lost 4 bases to trimming and J lost 1 base, with 9 bases between them. Germline values: CDR1 SGHRS, CDR2 YFSETQ. The CDR3, as DNA: TGCGCCAGCAGCGCCGGACTTTCCTACGAGCAGTACTTC. Its translation is CASSAGLSYEQYF.

The chain is built from TRBV24-1 and TRBJ2-3; 7 bases agree with TRBD2. This CDR3 region has 13 residues. CDR1 is KGHDR, CDR2 SFDVKD, per germline. The trim removed 5 bases at V and 4 bases at J, leaving 2 bases unmatched. The CDR3 here is CATSGEGSDTQYF. CDR3 nucleotide sequence: TGTGCCACCAGTGGGGAGGGCTCAGATACGCAGTATTTT.

The CDR3 loop reads CASSHPRDKQASSYNEQFF. CDR3 DNA sequence: TGCGCCAGCAGCCACCCCCGGGACAAACAGGCCTCCTCCTACAATGAGCAGTTCTTC. J is TRBJ2-1 and V is TRBV4-1, with a possible D match to TRBD1 (6 bases). V was clipped by 3 bases and J by 0 bases, with 21 bases between them. There are 19 residues in the CDR3. Germline CDR1 is MGHRA and CDR2 is YSYEKL.